This T cell receptor (beta chain) derives from a study of T cell responses to AZD1222 COVID-19 vaccine. Study-level findings and limits: Among AZD1222 vaccinees, only 5 to 7 were seropositive at baseline.

Points on this clone: Its antigen is unidentified.

Repertoires were generated with immunoSEQ multiplex PCR, while TCRdb's copy carries only in-frame clones and drops some. The data contain around 100,000 clones, 88% of them singletons. This specimen consisted of peripheral blood, obtained on day 0 of AZD1222 vaccination. The clonotype comes from an adult in good health.

CDR3 protein: CASSQRGLAGSTDTQYF. The CDR3 DNA sequence: TGCGCCAGCAGCCAACGCGGACTAGCGGGAAGCACAGATACGCAGTATTTT. The chain links TRBV4-1 to TRBJ2-3; 12 bases agree with TRBD2. This CDR3 has 17 amino acids. J lost 0 bases, V lost 2 bases, and 3 bases had no gene match. Germline CDR1 and CDR2: MGHRA and YSYEKL.